Sequencing of this TCR beta chain was carried out in a study of blood T cell repertoires in COVID-19. Study context: Acute-phase and convalescent COVID-19 samples originated in the United States, Italy and Spain. In each case, the material was cDNA or gDNA derived from T cells, B-cell-depleted T cells, or PBMCs.

Cohort placement rested on clinical history that participants reported themselves. Symptom resolution, clearance, or two negative PCRs marked the recovered donors of Cohort 3. The ends were cut back, 1 base at V and 3 bases at J, with 9 bases in the middle. The CDR3 consists of 14 residues. Per germline, CDR1 MNHEY and CDR2 SMNVEV (reference sequence). Many counts were recorded for this clone. Clones were sequenced by immunoSEQ multiplex PCR, and TCRdb holds only the in-frame ones, with some missing. Altogether 150,000 or so clones are present, roughly 84% being singletons, with the ten largest covering nearly 8%.

This sequence originates from a woman between 50 and 59 years old who had recovered from COVID-19. Material for sequencing was PBMCs or T cells enriched from blood (not recorded which). The genes are TRBV27 and TRBJ1-1; no reliable D call. CDR3 residues: CASSLWPGDTEAFF. As DNA, the CDR3 is TGTGCCAGCAGTTTATGGCCGGGAGACACTGAAGCTTTCTTT.